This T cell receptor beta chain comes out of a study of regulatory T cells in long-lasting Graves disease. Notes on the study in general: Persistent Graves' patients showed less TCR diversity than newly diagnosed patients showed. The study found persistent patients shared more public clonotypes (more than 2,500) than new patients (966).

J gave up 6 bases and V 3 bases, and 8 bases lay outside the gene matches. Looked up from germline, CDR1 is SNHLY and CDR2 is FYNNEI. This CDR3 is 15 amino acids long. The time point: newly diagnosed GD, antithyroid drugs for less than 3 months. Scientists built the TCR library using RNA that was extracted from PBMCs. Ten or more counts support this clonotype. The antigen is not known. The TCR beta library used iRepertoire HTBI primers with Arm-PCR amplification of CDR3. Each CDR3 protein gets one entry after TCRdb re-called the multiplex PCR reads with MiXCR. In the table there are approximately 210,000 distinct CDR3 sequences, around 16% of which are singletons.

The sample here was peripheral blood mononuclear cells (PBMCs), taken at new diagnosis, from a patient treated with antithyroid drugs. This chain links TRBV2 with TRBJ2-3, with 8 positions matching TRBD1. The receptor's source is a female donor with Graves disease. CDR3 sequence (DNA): TGTGCCAGCAGTGAGGGGACAGGCGTGAAGGATACGCAGTATTTT. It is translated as CASSEGTGVKDTQYF.